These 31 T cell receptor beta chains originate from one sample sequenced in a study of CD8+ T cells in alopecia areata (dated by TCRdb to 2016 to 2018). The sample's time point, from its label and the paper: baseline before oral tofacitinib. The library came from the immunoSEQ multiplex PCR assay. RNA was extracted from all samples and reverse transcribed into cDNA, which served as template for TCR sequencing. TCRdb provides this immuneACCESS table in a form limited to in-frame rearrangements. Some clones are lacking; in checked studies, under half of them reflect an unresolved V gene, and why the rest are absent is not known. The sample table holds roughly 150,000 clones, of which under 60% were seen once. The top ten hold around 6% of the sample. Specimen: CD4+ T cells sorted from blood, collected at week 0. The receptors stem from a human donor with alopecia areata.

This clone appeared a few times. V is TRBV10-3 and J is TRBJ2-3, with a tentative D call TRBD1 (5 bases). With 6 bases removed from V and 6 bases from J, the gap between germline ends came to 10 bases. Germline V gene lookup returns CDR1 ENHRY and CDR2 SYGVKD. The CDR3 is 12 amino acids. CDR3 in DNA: TGTGCCATCAGCGGGCAGGGTGATACGCAGTATTTT. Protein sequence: CAISGQGDTQYF.

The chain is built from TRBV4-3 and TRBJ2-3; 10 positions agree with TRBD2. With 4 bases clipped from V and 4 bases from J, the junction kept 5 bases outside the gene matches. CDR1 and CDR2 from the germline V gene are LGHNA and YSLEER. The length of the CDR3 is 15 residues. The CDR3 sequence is CASSPGLANPDTQYF. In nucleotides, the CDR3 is TGCGCCAGCAGCCCGGGACTAGCGAACCCAGATACGCAGTATTTT.

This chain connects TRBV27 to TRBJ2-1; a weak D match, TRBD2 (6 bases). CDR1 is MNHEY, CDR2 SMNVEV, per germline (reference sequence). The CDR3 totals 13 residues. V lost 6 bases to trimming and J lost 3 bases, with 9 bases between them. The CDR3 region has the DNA TGTGCCAGCAGGATGGACTACTACAATGAGCAGTTCTTC. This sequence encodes CASRMDYYNEQFF.

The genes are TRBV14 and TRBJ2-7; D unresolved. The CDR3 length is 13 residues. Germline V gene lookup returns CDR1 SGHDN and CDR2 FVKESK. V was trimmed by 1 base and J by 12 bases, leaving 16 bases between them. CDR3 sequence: CASSQGYRASRYF. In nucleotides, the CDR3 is TGTGCCAGCAGCCAAGGATACCGAGCTAGTCGGTACTTC.

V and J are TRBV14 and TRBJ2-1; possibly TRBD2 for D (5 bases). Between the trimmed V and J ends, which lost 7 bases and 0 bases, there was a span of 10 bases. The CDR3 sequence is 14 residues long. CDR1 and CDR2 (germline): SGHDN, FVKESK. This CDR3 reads CASTAVSSYNEQFF. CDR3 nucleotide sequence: TGTGCCAGCACAGCGGTTAGCTCCTACAATGAGCAGTTCTTC. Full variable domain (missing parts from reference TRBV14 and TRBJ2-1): EAGVTQFPSHSVIEKGQTVTLRCDPISGHDNLYWYRRVMGKEIKFLLHFVKESKQDESGMPNNRFLAERTGGTYSTLKVQPAELEDSGVYFCASTAVSSYNEQFFGPGTRLTVL.

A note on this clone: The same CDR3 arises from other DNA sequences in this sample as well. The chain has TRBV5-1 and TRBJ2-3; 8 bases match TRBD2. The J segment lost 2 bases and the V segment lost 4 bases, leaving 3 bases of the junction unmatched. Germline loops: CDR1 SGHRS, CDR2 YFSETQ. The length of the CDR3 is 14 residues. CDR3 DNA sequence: TGCGCCAGCAGCCTGGGACTAGACACAGATACGCAGTATTTT. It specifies CASSLGLDTDTQYF.

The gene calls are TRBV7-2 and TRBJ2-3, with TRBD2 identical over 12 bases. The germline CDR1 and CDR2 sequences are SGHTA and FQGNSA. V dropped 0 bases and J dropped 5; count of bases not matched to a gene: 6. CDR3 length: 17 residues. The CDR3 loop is CASSLASTSGGRDTQYF. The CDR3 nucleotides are TGTGCCAGCAGCTTAGCCTCGACTAGCGGGGGAAGAGATACGCAGTATTTT.

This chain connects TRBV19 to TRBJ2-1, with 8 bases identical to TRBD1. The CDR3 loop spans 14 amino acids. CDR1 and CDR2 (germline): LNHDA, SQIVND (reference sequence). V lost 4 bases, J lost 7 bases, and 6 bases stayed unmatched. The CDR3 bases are TGTGCCAGTAGTAGGGGACAGGCGATGAATGAGCAGTTCTTC. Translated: CASSRGQAMNEQFF.

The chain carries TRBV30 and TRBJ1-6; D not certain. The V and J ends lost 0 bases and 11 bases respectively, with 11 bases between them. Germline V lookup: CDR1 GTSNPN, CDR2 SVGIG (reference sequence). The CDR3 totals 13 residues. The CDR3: CAWSVRRTAPLHF. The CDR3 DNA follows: TGTGCCTGGAGTGTACGCAGGACGGCACCCCTCCACTTT. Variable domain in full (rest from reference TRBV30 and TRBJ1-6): SQTIHQWPATLVQPVGSPLSLECTVEGTSNPNLYWYRQAAGRGLQLLFYSVGIGQISSEVPQNLSASRPQDRQFILSSKKLLLSDSGFYLCAWSVRRTAPLHFGNGTRLTVT.

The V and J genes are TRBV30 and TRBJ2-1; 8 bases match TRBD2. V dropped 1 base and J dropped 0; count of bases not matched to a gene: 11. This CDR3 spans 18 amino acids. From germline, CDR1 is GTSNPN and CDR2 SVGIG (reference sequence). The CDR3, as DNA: TGTGCCTGGAGTGGTGGGCTAGCGGGCGTAAGCTCCTACAATGAGCAGTTCTTC. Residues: CAWSGGLAGVSSYNEQFF.

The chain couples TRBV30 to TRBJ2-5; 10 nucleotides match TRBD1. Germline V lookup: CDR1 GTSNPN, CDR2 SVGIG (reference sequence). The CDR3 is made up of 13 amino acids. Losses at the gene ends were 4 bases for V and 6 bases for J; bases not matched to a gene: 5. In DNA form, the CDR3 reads TGTGCCTGGACTAGGGACAGGGGCCAGACCCAGTACTTC. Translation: CAWTRDRGQTQYF.

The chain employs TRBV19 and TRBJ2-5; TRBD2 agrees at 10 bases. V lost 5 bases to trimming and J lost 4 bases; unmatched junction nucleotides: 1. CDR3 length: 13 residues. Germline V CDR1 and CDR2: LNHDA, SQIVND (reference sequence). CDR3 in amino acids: CASSRTSGETQYF. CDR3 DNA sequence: TGTGCCAGTAGTCGGACTAGCGGAGAGACCCAGTACTTC.

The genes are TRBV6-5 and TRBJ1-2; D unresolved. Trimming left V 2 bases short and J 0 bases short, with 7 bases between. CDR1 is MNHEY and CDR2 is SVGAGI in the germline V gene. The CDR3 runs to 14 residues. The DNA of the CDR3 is TGTGCCAGCAGTTACAGGGTTCCTAACTATGGCTACACCTTC. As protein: CASSYRVPNYGYTF.

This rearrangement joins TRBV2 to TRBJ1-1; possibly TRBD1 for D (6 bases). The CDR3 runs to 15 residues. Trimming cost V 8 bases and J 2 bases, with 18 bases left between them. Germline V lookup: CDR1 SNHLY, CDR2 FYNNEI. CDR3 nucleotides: TGTGCCAGCGAGCAAGGAGGGGGGTACAACACTGAAGCTTTCTTT. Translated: CASEQGGGYNTEAFF.

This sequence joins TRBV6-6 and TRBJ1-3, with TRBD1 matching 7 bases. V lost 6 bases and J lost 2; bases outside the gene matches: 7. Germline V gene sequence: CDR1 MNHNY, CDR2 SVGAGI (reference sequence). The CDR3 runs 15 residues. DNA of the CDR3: TGTGCCAGCAGCCTTACCGGGACAGCTGGAAACACCATATATTTT. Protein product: CASSLTGTAGNTIYF.

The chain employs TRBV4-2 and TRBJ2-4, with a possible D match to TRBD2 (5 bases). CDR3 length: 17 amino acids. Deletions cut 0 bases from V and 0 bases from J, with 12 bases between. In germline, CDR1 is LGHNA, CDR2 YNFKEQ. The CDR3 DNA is TGTGCCAGCAGCCAAGATTGGGCAGGAGGAGCCAAAAACATTCAGTACTTC. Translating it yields CASSQDWAGGAKNIQYF.

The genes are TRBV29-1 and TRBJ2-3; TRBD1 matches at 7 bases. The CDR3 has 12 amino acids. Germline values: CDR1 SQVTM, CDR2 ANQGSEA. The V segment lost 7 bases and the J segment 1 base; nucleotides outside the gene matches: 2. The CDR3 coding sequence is TGCAGCGGCGGACAGGGCACAGATACGCAGTATTTT. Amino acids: CSGGQGTDTQYF.

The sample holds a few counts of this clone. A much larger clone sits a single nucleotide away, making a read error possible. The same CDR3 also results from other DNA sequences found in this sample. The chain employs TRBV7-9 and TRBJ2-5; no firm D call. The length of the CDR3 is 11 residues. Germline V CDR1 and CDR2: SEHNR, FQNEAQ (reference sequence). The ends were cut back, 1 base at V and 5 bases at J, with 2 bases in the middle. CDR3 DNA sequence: TGTGCCAGCAGCTTAGTGGAGACCCAGTACTTC. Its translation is CASSLVETQYF.

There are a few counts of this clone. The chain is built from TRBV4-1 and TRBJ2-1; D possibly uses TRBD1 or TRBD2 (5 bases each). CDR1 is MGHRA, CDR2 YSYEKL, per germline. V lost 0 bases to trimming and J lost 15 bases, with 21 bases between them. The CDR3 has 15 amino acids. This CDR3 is CASSQDPGPLVQRFF. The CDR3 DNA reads TGCGCCAGCAGCCAAGATCCGGGGCCCTTAGTTCAGCGGTTCTTC.

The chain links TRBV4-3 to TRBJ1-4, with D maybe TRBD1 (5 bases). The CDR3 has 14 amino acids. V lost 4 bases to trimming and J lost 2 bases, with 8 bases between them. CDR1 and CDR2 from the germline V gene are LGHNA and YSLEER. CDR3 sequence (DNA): TGCGCCAGCAGCCGAGACAGCACTAATGAAAAACTGTTTTTT. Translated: CASSRDSTNEKLFF.

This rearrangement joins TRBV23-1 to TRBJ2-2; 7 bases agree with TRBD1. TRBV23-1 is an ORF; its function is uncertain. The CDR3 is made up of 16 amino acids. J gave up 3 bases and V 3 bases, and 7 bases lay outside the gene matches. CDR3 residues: CASSHSGTAHTGELFF. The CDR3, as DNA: TGCGCCAGCAGTCATTCCGGGACAGCGCACACCGGGGAGCTGTTTTTT.

The CDR3 spells CAIREDRGGNQPQHF. For the CDR3, the DNA is TGTGCCATCAGGGAAGACAGGGGTGGCAATCAGCCCCAGCATTTT. V is TRBV10-3 and J is TRBJ1-5, with 8 bases aligning to TRBD1. CDR1 is ENHRY, CDR2 SYGVKD, per germline. The CDR3 consists of 15 residues. Losses at the gene ends were 6 bases for V and 2 bases for J; bases not matched to a gene: 6.

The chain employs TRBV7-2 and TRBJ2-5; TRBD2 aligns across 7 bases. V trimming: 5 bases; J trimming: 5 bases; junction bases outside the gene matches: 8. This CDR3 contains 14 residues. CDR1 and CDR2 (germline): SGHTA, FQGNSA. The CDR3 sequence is CASSTFGRRETQYF. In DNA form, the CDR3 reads TGTGCCAGCAGCACTTTCGGGAGGCGGGAGACCCAGTACTTC.

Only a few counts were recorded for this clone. In DNA form, the CDR3 reads TGTGCCAGCAGCGTAGCGGGGACAGGGACTACCTACGAGCAGTACTTC. It yields the protein CASSVAGTGTTYEQYF. The chain combines TRBV9 with TRBJ2-7; the match to TRBD1 covers 9 bases. The V and J ends lost 0 bases and 2 bases, in that order; junction bases with no gene match: 6. The germline CDR1 and CDR2 sequences are SGDLS and YYNGEE. This CDR3 has 16 residues.

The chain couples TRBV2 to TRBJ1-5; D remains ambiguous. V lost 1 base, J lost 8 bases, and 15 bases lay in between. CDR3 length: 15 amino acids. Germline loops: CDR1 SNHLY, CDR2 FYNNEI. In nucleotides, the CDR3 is TGTGCCAGCAGTGAAGAGGCGTGGGGTTGGAAGCCCCAGCATTTT. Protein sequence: CASSEEAWGWKPQHF.

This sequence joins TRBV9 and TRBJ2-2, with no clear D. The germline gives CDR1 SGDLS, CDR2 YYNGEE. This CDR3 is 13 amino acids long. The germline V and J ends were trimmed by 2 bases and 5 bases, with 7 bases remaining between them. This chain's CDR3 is CASSVEWTGELFF. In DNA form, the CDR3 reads TGTGCCAGCAGCGTGGAGTGGACCGGGGAGCTGTTTTTT.

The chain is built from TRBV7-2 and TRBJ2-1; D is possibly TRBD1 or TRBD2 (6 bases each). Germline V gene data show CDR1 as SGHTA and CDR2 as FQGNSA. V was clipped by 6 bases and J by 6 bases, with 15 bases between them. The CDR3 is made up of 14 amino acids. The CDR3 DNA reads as TGTGCCAGCAGACTGAGTGGGGGGCCCAATGAGCAGTTCTTC. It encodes CASRLSGGPNEQFF.

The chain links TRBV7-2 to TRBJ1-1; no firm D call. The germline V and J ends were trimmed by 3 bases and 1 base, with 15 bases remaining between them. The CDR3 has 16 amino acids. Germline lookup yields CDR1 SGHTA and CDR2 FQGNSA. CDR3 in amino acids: CASSFISTQPNTEAFF. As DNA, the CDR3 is TGTGCCAGCAGCTTTATCTCGACACAGCCGAACACTGAAGCTTTCTTT.

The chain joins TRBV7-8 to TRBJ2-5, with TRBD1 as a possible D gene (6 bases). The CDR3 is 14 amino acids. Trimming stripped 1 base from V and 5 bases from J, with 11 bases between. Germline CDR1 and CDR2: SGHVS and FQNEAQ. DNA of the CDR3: TGTGCCAGCAGCTTAGGGACAAGGGGGGAGACCCAGTACTTC. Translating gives CASSLGTRGETQYF.

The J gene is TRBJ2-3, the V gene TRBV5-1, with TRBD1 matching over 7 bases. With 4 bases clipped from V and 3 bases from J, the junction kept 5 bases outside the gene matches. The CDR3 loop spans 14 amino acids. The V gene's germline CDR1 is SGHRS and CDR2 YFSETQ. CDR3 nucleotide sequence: TGCGCCAGCAGCCTAGGACAGGAGACAGATACGCAGTATTTT. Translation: CASSLGQETDTQYF.

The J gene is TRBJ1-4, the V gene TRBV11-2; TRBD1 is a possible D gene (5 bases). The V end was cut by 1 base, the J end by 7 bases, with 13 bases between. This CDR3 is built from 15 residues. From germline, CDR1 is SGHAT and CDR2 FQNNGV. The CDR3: CASSLGGAGVEKLFF. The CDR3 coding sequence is TGTGCCAGCAGCTTAGGTGGGGCGGGGGTTGAAAAACTGTTTTTT. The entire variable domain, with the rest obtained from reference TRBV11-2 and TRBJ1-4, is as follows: EAGVAQSPRYKIIEKRQSVAFWCNPISGHATLYWYQQILGQGPKLLIQFQNNGVVDDSQLPKDRFSAERLKGVDSTLKIQPAKLEDSAVYLCASSLGGAGVEKLFFGSGTQLSVL.